The clone carrying this TCR beta chain turned up a few times. Authors' processing steps: Quantification of nucleated cells was approximated via reference gene primer amplification. TCRdb keeps only in-frame clones here, not all; method: immunoSEQ multiplex PCR. D and trimming were read from the DNA, whereas the V and J calls and clone size are those reported in that table. The sample contains over 250,000 clones, over 70% of which appear only once. The sample comes from a study of blood T cell repertoires in COVID-19. The wider study: Both acute and convalescent COVID-19 samples were obtained from the United States, Italy and Spain. T cells, B-cell-depleted T cells, or PBMCs provided the cDNA or gDNA that served as material.

There are 14 residues in the CDR3. Trimming left V 4 bases short and J 8 bases short, with 12 bases between. The germline V gene encodes CDR1 MGHRA and CDR2 YSYEKL. The sequence was collected from a woman aged 80 or over with acute or convalescent COVID-19. Sequencing input: peripheral blood. The chain links TRBV4-1 to TRBJ1-6; D perhaps matches TRBD1 (5 bases). The chain's CDR3 is CASSLQADDSPLHF. The CDR3 DNA is TGCGCCAGCAGCCTACAGGCCGACGATTCACCCCTCCACTTT.